The rows below give T cell receptor beta chains drawn from one sample of a study of cytomegalovirus exposure and HLA in healthy donors. Clones were read by immunoSEQ multiplex PCR, and TCRdb kept only the in-frame ones, dropping some. The sample shows 110,000 or so clones, roughly 72% of them seen only once. The specimen was PBMCs. All receptors derive from a woman between 50 and 59 years old in good health and CMV-seropositive. Both conserved end residues are part of each CDR3. D genes are given only for firm matches. Rows give clone size only sometimes, using once, few, many, or a class for an expanded clone.

V gene,J gene,clone size,D gene,CDR3 length,CDR3 DNA,CDR3 protein
TRBV9,TRBJ1-6,.,TRBD1,16,TGTGCCAGCAGCGTAGCTGGGGGACAGGGAGGATCACCCCTCCACTTT,CASSVAGGQGGSPLHF
TRBV7-6,TRBJ2-7,.,.,13,TGTGCCAGCAGCTTAATGCTAGCTTACGAGCAGTACTTC,CASSLMLAYEQYF
TRBV5-1,TRBJ2-1,.,TRBD2,15,TGCGCCAGCAGCTTCGGACTAGCGGGAGGGAATGAGCAGTTCTTC,CASSFGLAGGNEQFF
TRBV19,TRBJ1-5,.,TRBD1,19,TGTGCCAGTAGTCCGACGGACAGGGGGCGAGCTAGAAGCAATCAGCCCCAGCATTTT,CASSPTDRGRARSNQPQHF
TRBV10-1,TRBJ2-7,.,TRBD1,14,TGCGCCAGCAGAAGGGGACAGGGGGCCTACGAGCAGTACTTC,CASRRGQGAYEQYF
TRBV29-1,TRBJ2-1,.,TRBD2,18,TGCAGCGTTTCTACTGAGGGAGCGGGGGGGGCTAAGTACAATGAGCAGTTCTTC,CSVSTEGAGGAKYNEQFF
TRBV25-1,TRBJ2-7,.,TRBD1,13,TGTGCCAGCTACGGGACAGGGATGGGCGAGCAGTACTTC,CASYGTGMGEQYF
TRBV19,TRBJ2-1,.,TRBD2,16,TGTGCCAGTAGTATTAAAAGGCTGGTAGCGGGGGTAGCGATGTTCTTC,CASSIKRLVAGVAMFF
TRBV4-2,TRBJ2-5,.,TRBD2,15,TGTGCCAGCAGCGGCGCGGGGGAGGGGCAAGAGACCCAGTACTTC,CASSGAGEGQETQYF
TRBV21-1,TRBJ1-5,.,.,15,TGTGCCAGCAGCAAGAGGAGAGTTGGCAATCAGCCCCAGCATTTT,CASSKRRVGNQPQHF
TRBV19,TRBJ2-5,.,.,13,TGTGCCAGTAGTATAGGCGGGGAAGAGACCCAGTACTTC,CASSIGGEETQYF
TRBV29-1,TRBJ2-7,.,.,13,TGCAGCGTTGCCCGCCAGGGAAGTTACGAGCAGTACTTC,CSVARQGSYEQYF
TRBV4-1,TRBJ1-1,few,.,13,TGCGCCAGCAGCCAGGGGAGCTACACTGAAGCTTTCTTT,CASSQGSYTEAFF
TRBV2,TRBJ1-5,once,TRBD1,16,TGTGCCAGCAGTATTTGGTCTGGGACAGGGCATCAGCCCCAGCATTTT,CASSIWSGTGHQPQHF
TRBV5-4,TRBJ2-7,few,TRBD2,13,TGTGCCAGCAGCTTTAGCGGGAGTTACGAGCAGTACTTC,CASSFSGSYEQYF
TRBV4-3,TRBJ1-1,few,TRBD1,11,TGCGCCAGCAGCCAGGACAGGCGAGCTTTCTTT,CASSQDRRAFF
TRBV6-5,TRBJ1-1,.,TRBD1,16,TGTGCCAGCAGTTACTCTCTGGACAGGGGGAACACTGAAGCTTTCTTT,CASSYSLDRGNTEAFF
TRBV19,TRBJ2-7,.,TRBD1,15,TGTGCCAGTAGTCAGGAGACAGGGAACGCCTACGAGCAGTACTTC,CASSQETGNAYEQYF
TRBV7-9,TRBJ2-3,few,.,14,TGTGCCAGCAGCTTAGGCAGGGACTCAGATACGCAGTATTTT,CASSLGRDSDTQYF
TRBV28,TRBJ2-7,.,.,15,TGTGCCAGCAGTTACAGCCCGGACGGGGCCTACGAGCAGTACTTC,CASSYSPDGAYEQYF
TRBV11-3,TRBJ1-1,.,.,14,TGTGCCAGCAGCTTAGTCGGCGGCTACACTGAAGCTTTCTTT,CASSLVGGYTEAFF
TRBV7-9,TRBJ2-1,.,TRBD2,18,TGTGCCAGCAGCTTTCTATCGGGAGGAACGAGGACCTACAATGAGCAGTTCTTC,CASSFLSGGTRTYNEQFF
TRBV5-1,TRBJ2-2,.,TRBD2,15,TGCGCCAGCAGCTCCCCTAGCGGGGGAGGCGGGGAGCTGTTTTTT,CASSSPSGGGGELFF
TRBV4-3,TRBJ2-5,.,TRBD2,18,TGCGCCAGCAGCCAAGAAGTTCCTCTAGCGGGGGGGTGGGAGACCCAGTACTTC,CASSQEVPLAGGWETQYF
TRBV27,TRBJ1-5,.,TRBD1,16,TGTGCCAGCAGGCCCGGGACAGGGTCCGGCAATCAGCCCCAGCATTTT,CASRPGTGSGNQPQHF
TRBV7-2,TRBJ2-7,.,.,15,TGTGCCAGCAGCTTACTTGGCGGGACCCCTTACGAGCAGTACTTC,CASSLLGGTPYEQYF
TRBV7-9,TRBJ1-1,.,.,12,TGTGCCAGCAGCTTCCAGGGGACTGAAGCTTTCTTT,CASSFQGTEAFF
TRBV7-2,TRBJ1-2,.,TRBD1,16,TGTGCCAGCAGCGCTCACCCTTCCCGGACAGGGGTGGGCATATACTTC,CASSAHPSRTGVGIYF
TRBV7-2,TRBJ2-5,.,.,14,TGTGCCAGCAGCTTAGACAGCCTCCAAGAGACCCAGTACTTC,CASSLDSLQETQYF
TRBV7-9,TRBJ2-2,.,TRBD1,15,TGTGCCAGCAGCTTAGAACAGGGGACCACCGGGGAGCTGTTTTTT,CASSLEQGTTGELFF
TRBV14,TRBJ2-7,.,.,17,TGTGCCAGCAGCCAAGAGCTGGGAGCGAGGGGGTTCTACGAGCAGTACTTC,CASSQELGARGFYEQYF
TRBV21-1,TRBJ1-5,.,.,17,TGTGCCAGCGGGTCCAGTCCGGGACAGCATAGCAATCAGCCCCAGCATTTT,CASGSSPGQHSNQPQHF
TRBV5-1,TRBJ2-3,.,TRBD2,16,TGCGCCAGCAGCTTGGTACTAGCGGGGGGGTCGGATACGCAGTATTTT,CASSLVLAGGSDTQYF